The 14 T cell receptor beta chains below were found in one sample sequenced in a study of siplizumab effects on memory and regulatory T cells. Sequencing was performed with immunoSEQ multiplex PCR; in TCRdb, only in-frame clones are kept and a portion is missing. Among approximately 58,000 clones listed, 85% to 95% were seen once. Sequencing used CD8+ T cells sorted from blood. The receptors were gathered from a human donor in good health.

CDR3 nucleotide sequence: TGTGCCAGCAGCGTCGACAGGTTGCGCGGGGAGCTGTTTTTT. It encodes CASSVDRLRGELFF. The rearrangement joins TRBV9 to TRBJ2-2, with D tentatively TRBD1 (6 bases). Deletions cut 2 bases from V and 7 bases from J, with 12 bases between. This CDR3 spans 14 amino acids. The germline V gene encodes CDR1 SGDLS and CDR2 YYNGEE.

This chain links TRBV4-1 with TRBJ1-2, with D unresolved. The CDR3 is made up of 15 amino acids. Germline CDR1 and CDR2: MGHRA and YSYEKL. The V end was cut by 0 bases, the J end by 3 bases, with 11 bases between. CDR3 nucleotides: TGCGCCAGCAGCCAAGATAGGGAAAATTACTATGGCTACACCTTC. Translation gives CASSQDRENYYGYTF.

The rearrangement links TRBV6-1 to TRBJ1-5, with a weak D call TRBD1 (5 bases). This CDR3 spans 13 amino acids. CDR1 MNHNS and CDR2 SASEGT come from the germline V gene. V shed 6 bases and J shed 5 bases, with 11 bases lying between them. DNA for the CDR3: TGTGCCAGCAGCCGATTGGGGGATCAGCCCCAGCATTTT. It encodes CASSRLGDQPQHF.

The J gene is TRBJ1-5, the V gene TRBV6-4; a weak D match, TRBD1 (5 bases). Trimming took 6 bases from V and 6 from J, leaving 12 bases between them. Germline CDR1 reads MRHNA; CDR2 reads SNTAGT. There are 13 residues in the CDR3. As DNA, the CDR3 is TGTGCCAGCAGCCAGACAGCGCGTCAGCCCCAGCATTTT. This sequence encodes CASSQTARQPQHF.

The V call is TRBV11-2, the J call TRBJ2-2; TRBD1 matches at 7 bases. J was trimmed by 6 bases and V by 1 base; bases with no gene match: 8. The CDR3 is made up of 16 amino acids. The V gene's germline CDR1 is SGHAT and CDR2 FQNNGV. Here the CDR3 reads CASSLGPGQASGELFF. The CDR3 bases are TGTGCCAGCAGCTTAGGCCCAGGACAGGCCTCCGGGGAGCTGTTTTTT.

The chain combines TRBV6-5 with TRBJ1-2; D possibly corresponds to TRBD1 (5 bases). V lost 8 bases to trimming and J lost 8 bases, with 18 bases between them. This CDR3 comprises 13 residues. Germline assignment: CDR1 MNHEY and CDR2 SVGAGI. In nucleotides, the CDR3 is TGTGCCAGCTTAGACAGCGCCTTAGGGGGCTACACCTTC. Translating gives CASLDSALGGYTF.

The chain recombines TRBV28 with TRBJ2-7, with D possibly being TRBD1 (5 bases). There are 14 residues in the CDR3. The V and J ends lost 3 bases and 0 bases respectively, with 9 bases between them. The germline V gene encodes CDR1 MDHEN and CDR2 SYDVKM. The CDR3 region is CASSFTGSSYEQYF. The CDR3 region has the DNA TGTGCCAGCAGTTTCACAGGTTCCTCCTACGAGCAGTACTTC.

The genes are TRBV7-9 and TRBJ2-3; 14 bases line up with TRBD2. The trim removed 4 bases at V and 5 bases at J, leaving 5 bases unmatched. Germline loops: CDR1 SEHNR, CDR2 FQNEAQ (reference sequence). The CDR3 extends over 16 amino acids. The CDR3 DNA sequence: TGTGCCAGCAGCTCGACTAGCGGGAGGGGTGAAGATACGCAGTATTTT. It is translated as CASSSTSGRGEDTQYF.

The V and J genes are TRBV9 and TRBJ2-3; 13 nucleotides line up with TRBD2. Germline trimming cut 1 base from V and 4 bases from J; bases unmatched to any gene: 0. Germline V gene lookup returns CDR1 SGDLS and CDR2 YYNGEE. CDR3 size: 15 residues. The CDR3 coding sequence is TGTGCCAGCAGCGTAACTAGCGGGGGGGCAGATACGCAGTATTTT. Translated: CASSVTSGGADTQYF.

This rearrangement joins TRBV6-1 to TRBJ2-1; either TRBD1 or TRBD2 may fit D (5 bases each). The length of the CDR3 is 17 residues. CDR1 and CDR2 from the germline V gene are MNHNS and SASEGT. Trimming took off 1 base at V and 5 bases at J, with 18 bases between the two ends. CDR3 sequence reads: CASSEGPQGDGDNEQFF. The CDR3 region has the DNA TGTGCCAGCAGTGAAGGGCCCCAAGGGGACGGTGACAATGAGCAGTTCTTC.

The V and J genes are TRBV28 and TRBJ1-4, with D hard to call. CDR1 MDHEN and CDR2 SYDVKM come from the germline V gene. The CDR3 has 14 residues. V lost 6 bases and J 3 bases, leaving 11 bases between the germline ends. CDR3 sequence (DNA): TGTGCCAGCAGCCCCATTGAGGCTAATGAAAAACTGTTTTTT. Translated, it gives CASSPIEANEKLFF.

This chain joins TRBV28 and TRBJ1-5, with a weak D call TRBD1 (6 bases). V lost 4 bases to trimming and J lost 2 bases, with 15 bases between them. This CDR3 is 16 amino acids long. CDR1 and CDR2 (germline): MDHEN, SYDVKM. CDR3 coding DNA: TGTGCCAGCAGTTCCAAACCGGCAGGGGGCAATCAGCCCCAGCATTTT. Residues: CASSSKPAGGNQPQHF.

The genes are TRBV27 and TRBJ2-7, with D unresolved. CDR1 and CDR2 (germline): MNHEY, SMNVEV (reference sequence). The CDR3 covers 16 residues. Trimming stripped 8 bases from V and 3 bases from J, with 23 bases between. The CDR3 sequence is CASGLRADQGLYEQYF. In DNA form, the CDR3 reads TGTGCCAGCGGTCTCCGGGCCGACCAAGGTCTCTACGAGCAGTACTTC.

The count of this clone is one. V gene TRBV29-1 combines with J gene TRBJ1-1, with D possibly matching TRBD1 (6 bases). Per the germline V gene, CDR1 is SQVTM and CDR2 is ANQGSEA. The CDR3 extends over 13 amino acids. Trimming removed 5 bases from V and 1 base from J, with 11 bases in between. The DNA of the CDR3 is TGCAGCGTTTCTGAGGGGGGGAACACTGAAGCTTTCTTT. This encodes CSVSEGGNTEAFF.